This T cell receptor (beta chain) was documented in a study of multiple sclerosis patients with progressive multifocal leukoencephalopathy. On this clone: Antigen unknown.

Profiled with immunoSEQ multiplex PCR; TCRdb holds only in-frame clones, not every one. The table includes fewer than 35,000 clones, around nine tenths detected once. Time point denoted: before natalizumab initiation. All PML patients were female, and all patients had earlier interferon beta. T0 refers to blood drawn before natalizumab was first infused. Study conclusions and caveats: TRBV and TRBJ usage showed no common pattern when PML developed.

Germline V gene data show CDR1 as MNHEY and CDR2 as SVGAGI. Trimming shortened V by 2 bases and J by 5 bases, and 15 bases separated the two germline ends. CDR3 length equals 15 residues. Material: PBMCs. The chain has TRBV6-5 and TRBJ1-1; D uncertain. This receptor was taken from a human donor with multiple sclerosis. This CDR3 is CASSYTDSLLTEAFF. The CDR3 nucleotides read TGTGCCAGCAGTTACACAGACTCGCTTTTGACTGAAGCTTTCTTT.